The T cell receptor (beta chain) described here comes from a study of blood T cell repertoires in COVID-19. Study-wide background: T cells, B-cell-depleted T cells, or PBMCs provided the cDNA or gDNA that served as material.

Sequencing was performed with immunoSEQ multiplex PCR; in TCRdb, only in-frame clones are kept and a portion is missing. The profile shows 180,000 or so clones, approximately 92% of them singletons. CDR1 is SGHDN, CDR2 FVKESK, per germline. Trimming left V 3 bases short and J 3 bases short, with 8 bases between. The CDR3 runs to 13 residues. The receptor comes from a woman aged 40 to 50 with acute COVID-19. The J gene is TRBJ2-5, the V gene TRBV14, with TRBD1 as a possible D gene (5 bases). Material for sequencing was PBMCs or T cells enriched from blood (not recorded which). The CDR3 region is CASSHETEETQYF. The CDR3 bases are TGTGCCAGCAGCCACGAGACAGAAGAGACCCAGTACTTC.